This entry is about one T cell receptor beta chain. Its specificity is not known. The source of the sample is a study of cytomegalovirus exposure and HLA in healthy donors. Whole-study results and caveats: A prior analysis recorded that most TCR beta V segments were productive about 90% or about 30% of the time.

This CDR3 spans 16 amino acids. Trimming took 0 bases from V and 15 from J; bases not matched to a gene: 15. The germline V gene encodes CDR1 SGHRS and CDR2 YFSETQ. Healthy donors of bone marrow made up the group. Use of 60 Vbeta and 13 Jbeta primers characterized the PCR. Authors' analysis steps: Unique TCR beta chains numbered 60 million to 100 million in a later analysis, with some 9.9 million shared. The data were produced by immunoSEQ multiplex PCR, yet TCRdb's version contains in-frame clones alone and is incomplete. For V, J and clone size, that table is used; D and trimming come from the DNA. Of 65,000 to 100,000 clones in the sample, nearly 80% are singletons; the top ten hold approximately 6.5%.

The origin of this receptor is a female donor in good health and CMV-seronegative. The rearrangement links TRBV5-1 to TRBJ2-1; 10 bases are a match to TRBD1. The specimen was PBMCs. For the CDR3, the DNA is TGCGCCAGCAGCTTGGGCTTCCGGACAGGGGGTCTTTTGCCGTTCTTC. Translating gives CASSLGFRTGGLLPFF.